What follows are 8 T cell receptor beta chains derived from one specimen sequenced in a study of regulatory T cells in long-lasting Graves disease. Time point defined: newly diagnosed GD, antithyroid drugs for less than 3 months. Generation of the TCR library employed RNA extracted from PBMCs. Investigators prepared the TCR beta libraries by applying iRepertoire HTBI primers and Arm-PCR of CDR3 regions. MiXCR was run by TCRdb on the multiplex PCR reads, yielding one entry per CDR3 protein. The sample carries about 240,000 distinct CDR3 sequences, 20% recorded once. The specimen was peripheral blood mononuclear cells (PBMCs), collected at new diagnosis, from a patient treated with antithyroid drugs. The source is a female donor with Graves disease.

This clonotype came up many times. The rearrangement joins TRBV2 to TRBJ1-5; D is undetermined. The V gene's germline CDR1 is SNHLY and CDR2 FYNNEI. Trimming took 0 bases from V and 1 from J, leaving 4 bases between them. This CDR3 is built from 14 residues. CDR3 nucleotides: TGTGCCAGCAGTGAAGCGAGGAGCAATCAGCCCCAGCATTTT. It yields the protein CASSEARSNQPQHF.

This clonotype was seen more than once but under ten times. This chain joins TRBV9 and TRBJ1-5; possibly TRBD1 for D (6 bases). Germline V gene sequence: CDR1 SGDLS, CDR2 YYNGEE. There are 15 residues in the CDR3. V lost 4 bases, J lost 5 bases, and 16 bases lay in between. The CDR3 DNA reads TGTGCCAGCAGCCCCTCGGGACATTTCGATCAGCCCCAGCATTTT. Translated, it gives CASSPSGHFDQPQHF.

The genes are TRBV5-5 and TRBJ1-2; D is undetermined. The CDR3 sequence is 15 residues long. Per the germline V gene, CDR1 is SGHKS and CDR2 is YYEKEE (reference sequence). V shed 1 base and J shed 5 bases, with 15 bases lying between them. The CDR3 nucleotides are TGTGCCAGCAGCTTGTTGACTCCCTCCTCTTATGGCTACACCTTC. It specifies CASSLLTPSSYGYTF.

This clonotype was picked up many times. The chain combines TRBV6-1 with TRBJ1-4; D not certain. Germline V gene sequence: CDR1 MNHNS, CDR2 SASEGT. The V end was cut by 5 bases, the J end by 7 bases, with 26 bases between. The CDR3 is 18 residues long. CDR3 residues: CASSPTPRTDAKFEKLFF. The CDR3 DNA follows: TGTGCCAGCAGTCCTACCCCAAGGACGGATGCAAAATTTGAAAAACTGTTTTTT.

The J gene is TRBJ1-1, the V gene TRBV7-2; possibly TRBD1 for D (5 bases). V lost 4 bases and J 6 bases, leaving 15 bases between the germline ends. The CDR3 runs to 14 residues. Germline V lookup: CDR1 SGHTA, CDR2 FQGNSA. The CDR3: CASSSFGGKSEAFF. For the CDR3, the DNA is TGTGCCAGCAGCTCCTTTGGGGGGAAGTCTGAAGCTTTCTTT.

This clonotype occurred many times. V is TRBV3-1 and J is TRBJ2-2, with D maybe TRBD2 (5 bases). The germline CDR1 and CDR2 sequences are LGHDT and YNNKEL (reference sequence). V was trimmed by 4 bases and J by 7 bases, leaving 13 bases between them. CDR3 length: 14 amino acids. This CDR3 reads CASSPAPGVGELFF. CDR3 DNA: TGTGCCAGCAGCCCAGCTCCCGGGGTCGGGGAGCTGTTTTTT.

This clonotype was picked up a small number of times. The rearrangement uses TRBV20-1 and TRBJ2-3; possibly TRBD2 for D (6 bases). Trimming shortened V by 1 base and J by 2 bases, and 31 bases separated the two germline ends. The CDR3 is made up of 21 amino acids. The V gene's germline CDR1 is DFQATT and CDR2 SNEGSKA (reference sequence). CDR3: CSARVSLASSADPVDTDTQYF. In DNA, the CDR3 is TGCAGTGCTAGAGTTTCGTTAGCCTCTAGCGCGGACCCCGTGGACACAGATACGCAGTATTTT.

On this clonotype itself: A far more abundant clone sits one base away, making this likely a read error. The chain uses TRBV7-2 and TRBJ2-3, with TRBD2 matching over 16 bases. The length of the CDR3 is 16 residues. The germline CDR1 and CDR2 sequences are SGHTA and FQGNSA. Trimming cost V 5 bases and J 9 bases; bases outside gene matches: 8. The CDR3 protein is CASSRGLAGGQNTQYF. CDR3 in DNA: TGTGCCAGCAGCCGGGGACTAGCGGGGGGGCAGAACACGCAGTATTTT. Full variable domain (missing parts from reference TRBV7-2 and TRBJ2-3): GAGVSQSPSNKVTEKGKDVELRCDPISGHTALYWYRQSLGQGLEFLIYFQGNSAPDKSGLPSDRFSAERTGGSVSTLTIQRTQQEDSAVYLCASSRGLAGGQNTQYFGPGTRLTVL.